This T cell receptor (beta chain) stems from a study of Ad26.COV2.S vaccination and SARS-CoV-2 variants. Background on the study: The study gave Ad26.COV2.S intramuscularly, once or twice 56 days apart.

This CDR3 region has 14 residues. The V segment lost 4 bases and the J segment 6 bases; nucleotides outside the gene matches: 6. Germline lookup yields CDR1 SGHRS and CDR2 YFSETQ. As to treatment: some 19 received Ad26.COV2.S at low or high dose, single or two shots; about 5 received placebo; per-sample allocation not given. The samples date from day 63 after the first vaccine or placebo injection. Expressing Wuhan-strain SARS-CoV-2 spike, an Ad26 vector served as the vaccine. The repertoire was sequenced with immunoSEQ multiplex PCR; TCRdb's copy has only in-frame clones and lacks some. The data show some 340,000 clones, with about 82% seen just once and 2.1% held by the top ten. This clone has just a few counts.

The chain recombines TRBV5-1 with TRBJ2-3, with 9 bases that match TRBD1. The receptor's source is a person between 18 and 65 years old who received the Ad26.COV2.S COVID-19 vaccine or a placebo. The material sequenced was peripheral blood, taken in a trial of Ad26.COV2.S vaccine versus placebo. The DNA for the CDR3 is TGCGCCAGCAGCCCGGGACAGGGATGGGATACGCAGTATTTT. This gives the protein CASSPGQGWDTQYF.